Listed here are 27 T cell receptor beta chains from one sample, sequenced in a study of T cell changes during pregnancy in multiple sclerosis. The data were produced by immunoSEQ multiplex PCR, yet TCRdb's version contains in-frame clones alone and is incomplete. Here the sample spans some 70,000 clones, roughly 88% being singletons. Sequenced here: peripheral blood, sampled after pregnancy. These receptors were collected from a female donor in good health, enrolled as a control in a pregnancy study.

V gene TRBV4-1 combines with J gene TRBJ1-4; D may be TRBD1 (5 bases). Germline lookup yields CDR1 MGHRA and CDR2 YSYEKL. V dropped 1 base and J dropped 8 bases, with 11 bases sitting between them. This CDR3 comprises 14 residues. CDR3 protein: CASSQVGLGEKLFF. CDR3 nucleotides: TGCGCCAGCAGCCAAGTGGGACTGGGGGAAAAACTGTTTTTT.

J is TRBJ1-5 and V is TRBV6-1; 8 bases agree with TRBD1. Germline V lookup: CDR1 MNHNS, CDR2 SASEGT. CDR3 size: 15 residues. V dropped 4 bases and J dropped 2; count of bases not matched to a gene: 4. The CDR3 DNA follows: TGTGCCAGCAGTGGACAGGGGATGGGCAATCAGCCCCAGCATTTT. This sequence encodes CASSGQGMGNQPQHF.

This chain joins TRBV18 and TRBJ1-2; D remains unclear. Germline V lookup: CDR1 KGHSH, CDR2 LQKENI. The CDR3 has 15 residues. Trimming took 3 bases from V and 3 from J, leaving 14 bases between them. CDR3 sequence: CASSPTTGSDYGYTF. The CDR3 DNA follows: TGTGCCAGCTCACCGACGACCGGGTCTGACTATGGCTACACCTTC.

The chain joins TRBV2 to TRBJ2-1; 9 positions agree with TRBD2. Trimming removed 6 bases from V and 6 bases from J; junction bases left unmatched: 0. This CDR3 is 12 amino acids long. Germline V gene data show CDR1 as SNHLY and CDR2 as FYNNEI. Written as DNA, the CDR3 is TGTGCCAGCAGGGGACTAGCCAATGAGCAGTTCTTC. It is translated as CASRGLANEQFF.

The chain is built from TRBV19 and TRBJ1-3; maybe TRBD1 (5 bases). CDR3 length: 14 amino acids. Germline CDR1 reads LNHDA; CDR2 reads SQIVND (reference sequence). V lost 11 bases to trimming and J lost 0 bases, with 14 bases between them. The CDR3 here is CAVRGGNSGNTIYF. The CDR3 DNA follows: TGTGCCGTACGGGGGGGGAACTCTGGAAACACCATATATTTT.

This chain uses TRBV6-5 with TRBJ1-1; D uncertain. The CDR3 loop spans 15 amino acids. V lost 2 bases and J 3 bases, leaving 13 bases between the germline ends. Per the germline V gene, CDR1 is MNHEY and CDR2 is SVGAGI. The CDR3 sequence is CASSYGLAVDTEAFF. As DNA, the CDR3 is TGTGCCAGCAGTTACGGATTGGCGGTAGACACTGAAGCTTTCTTT.

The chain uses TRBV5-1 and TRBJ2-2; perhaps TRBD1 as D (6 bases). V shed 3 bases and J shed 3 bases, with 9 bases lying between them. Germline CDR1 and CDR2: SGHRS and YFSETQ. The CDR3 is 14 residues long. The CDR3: CASSWAGDTGELFF. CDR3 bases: TGCGCCAGCAGCTGGGCAGGGGACACCGGGGAGCTGTTTTTT.

CDR3 residues: CASSFSGGDQETQYF. CDR3 DNA sequence: TGTGCCAGCAGTTTCAGCGGGGGAGACCAAGAGACCCAGTACTTC. This chain connects TRBV6-5 to TRBJ2-5; 8 bases line up with TRBD2. V shed 4 bases, J shed 0 bases, and the junction held 4 bases outside the gene matches. Germline assignment: CDR1 MNHEY and CDR2 SVGAGI. CDR3 length: 15 amino acids.

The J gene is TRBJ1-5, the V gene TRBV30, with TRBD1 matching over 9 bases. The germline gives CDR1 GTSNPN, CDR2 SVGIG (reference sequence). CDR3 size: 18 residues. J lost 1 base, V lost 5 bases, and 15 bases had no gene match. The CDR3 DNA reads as TGTGCCTGGGCCCGGGACAGGGTTTCAGGGGGAAGCAATCAGCCCCAGCATTTT. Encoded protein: CAWARDRVSGGSNQPQHF.

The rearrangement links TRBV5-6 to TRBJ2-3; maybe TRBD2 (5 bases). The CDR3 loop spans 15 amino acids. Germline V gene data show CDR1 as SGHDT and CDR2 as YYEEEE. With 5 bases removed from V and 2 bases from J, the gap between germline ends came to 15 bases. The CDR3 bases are TGTGCCAGCAGACCTGGGAGACGGGACACAGATACGCAGTATTTT. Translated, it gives CASRPGRRDTDTQYF.

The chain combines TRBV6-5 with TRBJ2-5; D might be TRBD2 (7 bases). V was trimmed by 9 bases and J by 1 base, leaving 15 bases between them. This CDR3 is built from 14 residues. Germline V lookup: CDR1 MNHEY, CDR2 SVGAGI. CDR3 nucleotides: TGTGCCAGTTTTCAAGGGGGGGGCCAAGAGACCCAGTACTTC. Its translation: CASFQGGGQETQYF.

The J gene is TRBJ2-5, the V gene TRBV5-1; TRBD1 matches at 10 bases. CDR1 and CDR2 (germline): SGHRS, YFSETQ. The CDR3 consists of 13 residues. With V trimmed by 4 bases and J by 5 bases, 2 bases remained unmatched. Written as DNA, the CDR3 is TGCGCCAGCAGCGGGGACAGGGGTGAGACCCAGTACTTC. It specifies CASSGDRGETQYF.

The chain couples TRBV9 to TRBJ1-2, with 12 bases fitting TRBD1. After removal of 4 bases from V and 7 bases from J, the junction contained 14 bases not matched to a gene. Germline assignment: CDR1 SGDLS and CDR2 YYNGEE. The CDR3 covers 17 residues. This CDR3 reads CASSSPGTGGAVGGYTF. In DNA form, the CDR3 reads TGTGCCAGCAGCTCACCCGGGACAGGGGGCGCGGTAGGTGGCTACACCTTC.

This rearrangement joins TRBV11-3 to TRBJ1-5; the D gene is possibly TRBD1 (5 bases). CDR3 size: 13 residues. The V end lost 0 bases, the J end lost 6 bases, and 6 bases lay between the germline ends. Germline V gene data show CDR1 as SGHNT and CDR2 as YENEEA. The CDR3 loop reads CASSLDGGQPQHF. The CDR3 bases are TGTGCCAGCAGCTTAGACGGGGGTCAGCCCCAGCATTTT. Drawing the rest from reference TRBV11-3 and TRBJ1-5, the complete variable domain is EAGVVQSPRYKIIEKKQPVAFWCNPISGHNTLYWYLQNLGQGPELLIRYENEEAVDDSQLPKDRFSAERLKGVDSTLKIQPAELGDSAVYLCASSLDGGQPQHFGDGTRLSIL.

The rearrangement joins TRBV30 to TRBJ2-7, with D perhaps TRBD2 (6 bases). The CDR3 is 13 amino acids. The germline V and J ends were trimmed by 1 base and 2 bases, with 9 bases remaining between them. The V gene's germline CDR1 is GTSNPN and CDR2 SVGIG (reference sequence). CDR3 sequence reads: CAWSGGLTYEQYF. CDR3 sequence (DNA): TGTGCCTGGAGTGGGGGACTTACCTACGAGCAGTACTTC.

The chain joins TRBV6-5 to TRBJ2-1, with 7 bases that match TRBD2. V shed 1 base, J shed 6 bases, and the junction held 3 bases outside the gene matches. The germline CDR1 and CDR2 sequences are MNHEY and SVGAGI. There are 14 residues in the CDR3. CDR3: CASSYFSSGNEQFF. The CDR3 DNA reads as TGTGCCAGCAGTTACTTCTCTAGCGGCAATGAGCAGTTCTTC.

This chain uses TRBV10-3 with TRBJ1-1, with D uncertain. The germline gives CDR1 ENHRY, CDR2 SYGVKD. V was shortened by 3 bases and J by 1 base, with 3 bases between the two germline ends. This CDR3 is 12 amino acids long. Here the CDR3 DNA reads TGTGCCATCAGTGACTCGAACACTGAAGCTTTCTTT. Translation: CAISDSNTEAFF.

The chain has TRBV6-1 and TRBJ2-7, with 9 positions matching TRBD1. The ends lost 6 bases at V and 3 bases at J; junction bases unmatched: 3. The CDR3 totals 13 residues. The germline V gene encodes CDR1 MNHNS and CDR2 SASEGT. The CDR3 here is CASRGQGRYEQYF. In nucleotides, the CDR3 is TGTGCCAGCAGAGGACAGGGGCGCTACGAGCAGTACTTC.

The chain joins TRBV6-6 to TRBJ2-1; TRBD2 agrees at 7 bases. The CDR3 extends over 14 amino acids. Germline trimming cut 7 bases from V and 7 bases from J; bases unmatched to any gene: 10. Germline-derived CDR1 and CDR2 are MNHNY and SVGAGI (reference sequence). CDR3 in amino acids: CASIRASGKNEQFF. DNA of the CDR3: TGTGCCAGCATTAGGGCTAGCGGAAAAAATGAGCAGTTCTTC.

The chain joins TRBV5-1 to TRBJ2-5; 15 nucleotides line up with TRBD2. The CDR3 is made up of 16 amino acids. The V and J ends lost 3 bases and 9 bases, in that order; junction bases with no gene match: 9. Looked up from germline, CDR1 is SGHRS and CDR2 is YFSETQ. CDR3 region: CASSSGLAGGPVSQYF. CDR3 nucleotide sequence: TGCGCCAGCAGCTCCGGACTAGCGGGAGGGCCGGTGTCCCAGTACTTC.

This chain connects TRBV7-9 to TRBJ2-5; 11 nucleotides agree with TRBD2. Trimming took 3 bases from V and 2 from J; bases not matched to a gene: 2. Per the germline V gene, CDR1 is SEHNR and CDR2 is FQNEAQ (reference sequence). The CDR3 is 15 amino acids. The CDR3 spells CASSLRLAGQETQYF. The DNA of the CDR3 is TGTGCCAGCAGCTTGAGACTAGCGGGACAAGAGACCCAGTACTTC.

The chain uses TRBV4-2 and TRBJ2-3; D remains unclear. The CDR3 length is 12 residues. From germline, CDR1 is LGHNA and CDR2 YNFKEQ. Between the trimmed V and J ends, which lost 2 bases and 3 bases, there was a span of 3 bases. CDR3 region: CASSQQTDTQYF. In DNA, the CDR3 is TGTGCCAGCAGCCAACAGACAGATACGCAGTATTTT.

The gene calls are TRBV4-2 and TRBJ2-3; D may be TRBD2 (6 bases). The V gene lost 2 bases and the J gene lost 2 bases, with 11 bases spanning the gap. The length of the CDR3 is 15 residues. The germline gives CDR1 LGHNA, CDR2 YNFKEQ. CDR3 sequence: CASSQQEGFTDTQYF. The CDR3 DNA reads TGTGCCAGCAGCCAACAGGAGGGCTTCACAGATACGCAGTATTTT.

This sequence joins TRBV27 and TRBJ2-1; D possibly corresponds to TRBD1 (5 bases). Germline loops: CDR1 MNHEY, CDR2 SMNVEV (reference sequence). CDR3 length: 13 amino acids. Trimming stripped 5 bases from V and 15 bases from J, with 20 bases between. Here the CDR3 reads CASSLGARQRLFF. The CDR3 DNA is TGTGCCAGCAGTCTTGGGGCTAGGCAGAGGCTGTTCTTC.

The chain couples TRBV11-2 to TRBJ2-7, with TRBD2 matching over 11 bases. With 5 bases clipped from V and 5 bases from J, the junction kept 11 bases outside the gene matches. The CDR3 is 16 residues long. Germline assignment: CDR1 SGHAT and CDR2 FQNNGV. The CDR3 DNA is TGTGCCAGCAGCCCCCGTAGCGGGAGGGAGCGCCACGAGCAGTACTTC. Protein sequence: CASSPRSGRERHEQYF.

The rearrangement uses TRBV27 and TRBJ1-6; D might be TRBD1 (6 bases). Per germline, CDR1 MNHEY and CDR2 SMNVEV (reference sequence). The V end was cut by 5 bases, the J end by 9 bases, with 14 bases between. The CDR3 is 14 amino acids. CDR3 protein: CASSAKQGFSPLHF. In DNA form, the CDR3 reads TGTGCCAGCAGTGCCAAACAGGGTTTTTCACCCCTCCACTTT.

CDR3 DNA sequence: TGCGCCAGCAGCGCAGGCTTTTCTGGACTTTACGACACTGAAGCTTTCTTT. Translating gives CASSAGFSGLYDTEAFF. The genes are TRBV5-1 and TRBJ1-1; D gene uncertain. This CDR3 region has 17 residues. V dropped 4 bases and J dropped 3 bases, with 22 bases sitting between them. From germline, CDR1 is SGHRS and CDR2 YFSETQ.